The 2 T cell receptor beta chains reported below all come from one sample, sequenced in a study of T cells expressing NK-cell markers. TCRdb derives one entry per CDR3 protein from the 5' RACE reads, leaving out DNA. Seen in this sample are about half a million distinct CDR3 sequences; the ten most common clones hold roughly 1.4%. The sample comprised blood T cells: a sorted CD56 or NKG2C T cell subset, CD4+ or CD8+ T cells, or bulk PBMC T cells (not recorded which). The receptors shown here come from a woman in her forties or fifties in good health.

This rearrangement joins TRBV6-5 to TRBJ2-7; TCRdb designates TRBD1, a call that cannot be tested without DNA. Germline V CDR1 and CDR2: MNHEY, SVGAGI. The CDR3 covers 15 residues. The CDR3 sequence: CASSQRWGVSYEQYF.

CDR3 protein: CASSDYASTDTQYF. This sequence joins TRBV9 and TRBJ2-3. Germline lookup yields CDR1 SGDLS and CDR2 YYNGEE. CDR3 length: 14 amino acids.